Presented here are 16 T cell receptor beta chains from one specimen sequenced in a study of T cells in Graves' hyperthyroidism and ophthalmopathy. Amplification targeted TCR beta CDR3 regions from RNA transcripts. With the HTBI primer set, the TCR CDR3 went through a first round of RT-PCR. Each CDR3 protein is one row after TCRdb ran MiXCR on the multiplex PCR reads. Of around 520,000 distinct CDR3 sequences in the sample, around 14% are singletons; the top ten hold less than 20%. Material for sequencing was blood. These receptors originate from a woman aged 18-29 years with Graves' hyperthyroidism.

This clonotype was recorded at least ten times. The chain employs TRBV7-2 and TRBJ2-7; TRBD2 matches 8 bases. V lost 5 bases to trimming and J lost 6 bases; unmatched junction nucleotides: 6. CDR1 is SGHTA, CDR2 FQGNSA, per germline. CDR3 size: 13 residues. The chain's CDR3 is CASSLRGGREQYF. CDR3 nucleotides: TGTGCCAGCAGCCTCCGGGGGGGCCGCGAGCAGTACTTC.

This clonotype has at least ten counts. The rearrangement uses TRBV10-2 and TRBJ2-3, with D possibly TRBD2 on 5 matching bases. V was trimmed by 3 bases and J by 4 bases, leaving 20 bases between them. The CDR3 contains 17 residues. CDR1 and CDR2 from the germline V gene are WSHSY and SAAADI. Written as DNA, the CDR3 is TGCGCCAGCAGTGAATTAAAGGAGGTGGCTAGTGCAGATACGCAGTATTTT. It specifies CASSELKEVASADTQYF.

This clonotype showed up just a few times. V gene TRBV6-1 combines with J gene TRBJ2-1, with 13 bases that match TRBD2. J gave up 2 bases and V 4 bases, and 17 bases lay outside the gene matches. This CDR3 has 21 residues. Germline V gives CDR1 MNHNS, CDR2 SASEGT. The CDR3 DNA follows: TGTGCCAGCAGTGCCCGGACTAGCGGGAGAAGTTTACAGAGGACCTACAATGAGCAGTTCTTC. Its protein product is CASSARTSGRSLQRTYNEQFF.

This clonotype occurred many times. The CDR3 protein is CSVFRNTEAFF. The CDR3 nucleotides read TGCAGCGTTTTCCGGAACACTGAAGCTTTCTTT. V and J are TRBV29-1 and TRBJ1-1, with D unclear. CDR3 length: 11 residues. V lost 5 bases and J lost 1, with 5 bases in between. The germline CDR1 and CDR2 sequences are SQVTM and ANQGSEA.

This clonotype has more than one count but fewer than ten. This sequence joins TRBV20-1 and TRBJ2-1; D uncertain. The CDR3 contains 17 residues. Per the germline V gene, CDR1 is DFQATT and CDR2 is SNEGSKA (reference sequence). Trimming left V 4 bases short and J 2 bases short, with 21 bases between. CDR3 nucleotide sequence: TGCAGTGCTACCATGGCGGTGGACCCTGGCCCCTACAATGAGCAGTTCTTC. Translated, it gives CSATMAVDPGPYNEQFF.

J is TRBJ2-5 and V is TRBV19, with D maybe TRBD2 (6 bases). This CDR3 is 12 amino acids long. Germline loops: CDR1 LNHDA, CDR2 SQIVND (reference sequence). V shed 6 bases and J shed 1 base, with 6 bases lying between them. CDR3 sequence (DNA): TGTGCCAGTAGAGCGGGCCAAGAGACCCAGTACTTC. Protein sequence: CASRAGQETQYF. Full variable domain (rest looked up from reference TRBV19 and TRBJ2-5): DGGITQSPKYLFRKEGQNVTLSCEQNLNHDAMYWYRQDPGQGLRLIYYSQIVNDFQKGDIAEGYSVSREKKESFPLTVTSAQKNPTAFYLCASRAGQETQYFGPGTRLLVL.

The sample holds many counts of this clonotype. V is TRBV11-2 and J is TRBJ1-2; 10 bases agree with TRBD1. The CDR3 has 14 amino acids. Trimming took 5 bases from V and 5 from J; bases not matched to a gene: 5. The germline V gene encodes CDR1 SGHAT and CDR2 FQNNGV. The CDR3 DNA reads as TGTGCCAGCAGCACCGGACAGGGGGGGTATGGCTACACCTTC. Translating gives CASSTGQGGYGYTF.

Ten or more counts support this clonotype. This chain uses TRBV18 with TRBJ1-1; D gene ambiguous. CDR1 is KGHSH and CDR2 is LQKENI in the germline V gene. V lost 2 bases, J lost 0 bases, and 10 bases lay in between. The CDR3 has 15 residues. CDR3 in amino acids: CASSPSSAMNTEAFF. CDR3 sequence (DNA): TGTGCCAGCTCACCAAGTTCGGCGATGAACACTGAAGCTTTCTTT.

This clonotype was seen a few times. This chain connects TRBV7-9 to TRBJ2-7, with TRBD1 matching over 7 bases. After removal of 3 bases from V and 4 bases from J, the junction contained 9 bases not matched to a gene. The germline V gene has CDR1 SEHNR and CDR2 FQNEAQ (reference sequence). The CDR3 totals 15 residues. The chain's CDR3 is CASSLTRGPDYEQYF. In DNA form, the CDR3 reads TGTGCCAGCAGCTTGACAAGGGGGCCGGATTACGAGCAGTACTTC.

This clonotype was counted between two and nine times. This chain connects TRBV10-3 to TRBJ2-2; 12 bases are a match to TRBD1. The V gene's germline CDR1 is ENHRY and CDR2 SYGVKD. The CDR3 contains 15 residues. J gave up 3 bases and V 8 bases, and 4 bases lay outside the gene matches. DNA of the CDR3: TGTGCCATCGGGGGACAGGGGGCGGACACCGGGGAGCTGTTTTTT. This gives the protein CAIGGQGADTGELFF.

This chain joins TRBV5-5 and TRBJ2-6, with D unclear. The CDR3 contains 16 residues. Germline lookup yields CDR1 SGHKS and CDR2 YYEKEE (reference sequence). Trimming cost V 0 bases and J 3 bases, with 10 bases left between them. CDR3 amino acids: CASSLGAVFGANVLTF. Written as DNA, the CDR3 is TGTGCCAGCAGCTTGGGGGCGGTATTTGGGGCCAACGTCCTGACTTTC.

This clonotype showed up many times. V usage is TRBV18 and J usage is TRBJ2-1; perhaps TRBD1 as D (6 bases). The CDR3 runs to 17 residues. V gave up 1 base and J gave up 6 bases, with 19 bases separating them. CDR1 KGHSH and CDR2 LQKENI come from the germline V gene. The CDR3 reads CASSPRISGALRNEQFF. CDR3 coding DNA: TGTGCCAGCTCACCACGAATCTCAGGGGCCCTCCGCAATGAGCAGTTCTTC.

The sample holds many counts of this clonotype. This chain joins TRBV9 and TRBJ1-1; the D is unclear. Per germline, CDR1 SGDLS and CDR2 YYNGEE. Trimming cost V 1 base and J 6 bases, with 7 bases left between them. This CDR3 is 12 amino acids long. This CDR3 is CASSVSDSEAFF. In DNA, the CDR3 is TGTGCCAGCAGCGTATCTGACTCTGAAGCTTTCTTT.

In this sample, this clonotype turned up many times. The V gene is TRBV30, the J gene TRBJ2-3; 9 nucleotides agree with TRBD2. CDR3 size: 13 residues. Germline values: CDR1 GTSNPN, CDR2 SVGIG (reference sequence). Germline trimming cut 5 bases from V and 4 bases from J; bases unmatched to any gene: 4. In DNA form, the CDR3 reads TGTGCCTGGGGGGGACTAGCAGCAGATACGCAGTATTTT. Translation gives CAWGGLAADTQYF.

In the case of this clonotype: This sequence may be a read error, since a much larger clone differs from it by one base. The chain combines TRBV12-3 or TRBV12-4 with TRBJ2-1; TRBD2 matches 8 bases. The CDR3 runs 15 residues. The CDR3 region has the DNA TGTGCCAGCAGCCCGACTAGCGACTCCTACAATGAGCAGTCCTTC. As protein: CASSPTSDSYNEQSF.

This chain joins TRBV9 and TRBJ2-2; D gene uncertain. The CDR3 loop spans 15 amino acids. CDR1 is SGDLS, CDR2 YYNGEE, per germline. V lost 0 bases and J 5 bases, leaving 11 bases between the germline ends. Here the CDR3 DNA reads TGTGCCAGCAGCGTAGAGGCACGTGTAACCGGGGAGCTGTTTTTT. Translating it yields CASSVEARVTGELFF.